This TCR beta chain was captured in a study of blood T cell repertoires in COVID-19 (TCRdb year 2020). Study-wide context: Samples from collaborators originated in the United States, Italy and Spain and spanned both the acute and convalescent phases of COVID-19. The material from the prospective study consisted of cDNA or gDNA derived from T cells, B-cell-depleted T cells, or PBMCs. Deeply sampled blood TCRbeta repertoires from subjects exposed to, actively infected with, or recovered from COVID-19 were included in the dataset. The repertoires were released in a freely available public database meant as a resource for research on the immune response to SARS-CoV-2. Samples were obtained from the ongoing ImmuneRACE study (first 160 participants) and from some 1,300 subjects provided by 6 global collaborators. The sample metadata nearly always contained a de-identified subject ID, COVID-19 status, age in years and sex. Where HLA class I and class II types were available, the types were taken from metadata supplied by the sample provider, not from assay-based typing. Here is what the overall study found, with its caveats: Clinical and demographic metadata were provided uncurated, with the amount varying by source and participant.

On this clone: Which antigen it targets is not known. Per-base quality was not reported, and no clone a single base away is much larger than it.

The collaborating institutions used their own protocols to collect whole blood in K2EDTA tubes. For TCRbeta analysis, collaborators shipped samples in one of three forms: frozen whole blood, isolated PBMCs, or DNA extracted from either of those sample types. TCRbeta CDR3 regions were amplified from genomic DNA using the immunoSEQ Assay, a bias-controlled multiplex PCR. The study's processing was this. Within the assay, amplification of reference gene primers was used to estimate how many nucleated cells each sample contained. Sequence reads were collapsed and filtered to measure the absolute abundance of every unique TCRbeta CDR3 rearrangement. For each sample, productive Simpson clonality was calculated as the square root of Simpson's diversity index over productive rearrangements. The clones in this table, taken by TCRdb from immuneACCESS, are in-frame only. Not every clone is retained; where verified, under half of the shortfall comes from an unresolved V gene, and the cause of the rest is unknown. That table gives V, J and clone size, and the DNA gave D and trimming. This sample holds 100,000 to 150,000 clones; roughly two thirds were observed only once. About 1.9% of the sample is in the top ten clones.

CDR3 length: 16 amino acids, cysteine to phenylalanine. The entry retains the CDR3 DNA only, 48 bases that are in frame from base 1. Taken from the germline V gene, the CDR1 and CDR2 loops are KGHSH and LQKENI. Trimming removed 1 base from V and 2 bases from J; the gene matches leave 4 bases unexplained. In this chain, TRBV18 is recombined with TRBJ2-3, and 9 bases in between align with TRBD2. The origin of this receptor is a woman aged 65 to 85 with acute or convalescent COVID-19. Sequenced: peripheral blood. This receptor carries the CDR3 CASSPLAGGFTDTQYF. The DNA reads as follows: TGTGCCAGCTCACCACTGGCGGGGGGGTTCACAGATACGCAGTATTTT.